This T cell receptor beta chain was documented in a study of T cell responses to AZD1222 COVID-19 vaccine. This clone turned up a few times. No antigen is known for it. Repertoires were generated with immunoSEQ multiplex PCR, while TCRdb's copy carries only in-frame clones and drops some. The sample consists of about 110,000 clones, 90% to 95% of them appearing once. Study results and caveats: Spike-specific TCR breadth and depth rose after two AZD1222 doses.

The length of the CDR3 is 12 residues. The chain employs TRBV12-1 and TRBJ1-2; whether TRBD1, the table's D call, matches the DNA was not checked. TRBV12-1 corresponds to a pseudogene. Sequencing was performed on peripheral blood, taken on day 0 of AZD1222 vaccination. This TCR was sampled from an adult in good health. The CDR3 DNA reads as TGTGCCAGTCCCCCCCCCAGCTATGGCTACACCTTC. As protein: CASPPPSYGYTF.